This T cell receptor beta chain was found in a study of monozygotic twins with inflammatory bowel disease. TCRdb reprocessed the 5' RACE reads and stores each CDR3 protein as one record, lacking DNA. This repertoire includes some 150,000 distinct CDR3 sequences. From germline, CDR1 is MNHEY and CDR2 SVGEGT. The CDR3 runs to 13 residues. The receptor was derived from a human donor with ulcerative colitis or Crohn's disease, or a healthy co-twin of an affected twin (not recorded which). What was sequenced was blood. V usage is TRBV6-2 or TRBV6-3 and J usage is TRBJ2-3; TCRdb outputs TRBD2, but without DNA this stays unchecked. CDR3 residues: CASSYRTSDRQYF.